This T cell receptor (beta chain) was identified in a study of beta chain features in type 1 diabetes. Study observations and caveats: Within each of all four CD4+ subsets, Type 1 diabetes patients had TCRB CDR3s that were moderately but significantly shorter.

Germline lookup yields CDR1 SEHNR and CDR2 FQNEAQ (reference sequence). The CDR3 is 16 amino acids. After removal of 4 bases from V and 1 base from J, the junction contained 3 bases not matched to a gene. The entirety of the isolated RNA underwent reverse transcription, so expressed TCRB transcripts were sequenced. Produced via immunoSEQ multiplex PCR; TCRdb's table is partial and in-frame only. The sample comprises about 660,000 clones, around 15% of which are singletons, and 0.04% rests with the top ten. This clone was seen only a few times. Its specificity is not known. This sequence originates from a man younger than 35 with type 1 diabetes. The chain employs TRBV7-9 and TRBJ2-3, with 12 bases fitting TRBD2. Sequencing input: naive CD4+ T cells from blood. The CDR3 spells CASSSRTSGGTDTQYF. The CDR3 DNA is TGTGCCAGCAGCTCTCGGACTAGCGGGGGCACAGATACGCAGTATTTT.